This T cell receptor beta chain stems from a study of response to subunit inactivated influenza vaccine. Study results and caveats: Seasonal influenza vaccination, on each occasion, was suggested by the authors to recruit few new T cells.

Note on this clonotype: Its target is unknown.

Trimming pared 5 bases from V and 0 bases from J, leaving 10 bases between. There are 13 residues in the CDR3. In germline, CDR1 is DFQATT, CDR2 SNEGSKA (reference sequence). TCRdb redid the calling of the RT-PCR reads with MiXCR, one entry per CDR3 protein. The profile shows some 500,000 distinct CDR3 sequences, around 13% of them singletons. The TCR sequence derives from a man in his fifties who received an inactivated influenza vaccine. The rearrangement links TRBV20-1 to TRBJ2-5; D may be TRBD2 (5 bases). This material consisted of PBMCs from blood, taken about 40 days after vaccination. The CDR3, as DNA: TGCAGTGCTGCTCCGGGAAACCAAGAGACCCAGTACTTC. The encoded protein is CSAAPGNQETQYF.